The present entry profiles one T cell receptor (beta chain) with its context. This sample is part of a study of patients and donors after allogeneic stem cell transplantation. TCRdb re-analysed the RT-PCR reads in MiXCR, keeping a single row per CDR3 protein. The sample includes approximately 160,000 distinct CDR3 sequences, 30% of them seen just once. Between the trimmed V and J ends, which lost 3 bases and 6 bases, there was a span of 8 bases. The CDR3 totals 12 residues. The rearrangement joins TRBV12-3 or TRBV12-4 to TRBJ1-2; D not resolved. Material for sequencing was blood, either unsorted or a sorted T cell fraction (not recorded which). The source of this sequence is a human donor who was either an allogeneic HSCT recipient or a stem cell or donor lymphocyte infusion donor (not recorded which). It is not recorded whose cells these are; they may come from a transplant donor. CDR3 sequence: CASSLRGNGYTF. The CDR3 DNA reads TGTGCCAGCAGTTTGAGAGGGAATGGCTACACCTTC.